The text below deals with one TCR beta chain. This sample was taken from a study of control samples from healthy donors and cancer patients. Produced via immunoSEQ multiplex PCR; TCRdb's table is partial and in-frame only. The data hold 75,000 to 90,000 clones, with more than 70% observed a single time. The CDR3 has 15 residues. Trimming removed 6 bases from V and 0 bases from J, with 15 bases in between. Per germline, CDR1 MNHEY and CDR2 SVGAGI. The rearrangement uses TRBV6-5 and TRBJ2-7; tentatively, D is TRBD1 or TRBD2 (7 bases each). Material for sequencing was blood. This receptor was obtained from a woman between 35 and 50 years old in good health. The CDR3 is CASREGRGRSYEQYF. CDR3 nucleotide sequence: TGTGCCAGCAGGGAGGGGAGGGGGCGCTCCTACGAGCAGTACTTC.